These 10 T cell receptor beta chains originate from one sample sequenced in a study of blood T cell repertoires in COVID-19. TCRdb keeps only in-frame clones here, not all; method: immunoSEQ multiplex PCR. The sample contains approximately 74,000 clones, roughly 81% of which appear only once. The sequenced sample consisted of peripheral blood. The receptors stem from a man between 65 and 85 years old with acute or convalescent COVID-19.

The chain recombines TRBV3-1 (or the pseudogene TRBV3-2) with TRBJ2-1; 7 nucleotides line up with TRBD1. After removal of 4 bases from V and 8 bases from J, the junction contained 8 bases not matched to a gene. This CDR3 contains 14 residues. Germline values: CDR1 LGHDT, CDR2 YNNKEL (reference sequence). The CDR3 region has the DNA TGTGCCAGCAGCCTGACTGGGACAGTTCATGAGCAGTTCTTC. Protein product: CASSLTGTVHEQFF.

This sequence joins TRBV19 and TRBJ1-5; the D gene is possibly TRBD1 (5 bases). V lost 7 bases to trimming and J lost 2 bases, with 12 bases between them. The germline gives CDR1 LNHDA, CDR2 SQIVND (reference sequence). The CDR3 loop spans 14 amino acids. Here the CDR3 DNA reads TGTGCCAGTACCAATGGGGCAGGCAATCAGCCCCAGCATTTT. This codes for CASTNGAGNQPQHF.

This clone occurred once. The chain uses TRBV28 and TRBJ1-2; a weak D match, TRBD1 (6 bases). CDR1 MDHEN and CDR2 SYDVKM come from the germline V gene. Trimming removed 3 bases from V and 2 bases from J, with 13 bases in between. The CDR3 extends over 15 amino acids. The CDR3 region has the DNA TGTGCCAGCAGTTTGGGGGGGCGCTGGAACTATGGCTACACCTTC. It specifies CASSLGGRWNYGYTF.

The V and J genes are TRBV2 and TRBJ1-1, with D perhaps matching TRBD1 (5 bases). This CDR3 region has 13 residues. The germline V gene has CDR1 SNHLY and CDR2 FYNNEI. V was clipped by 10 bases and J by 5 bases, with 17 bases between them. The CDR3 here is CAIRVNKGTEAFF. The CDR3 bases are TGTGCCATCAGGGTGAATAAGGGGACTGAAGCTTTCTTT. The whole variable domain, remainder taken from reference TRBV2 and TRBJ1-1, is EPEVTQTPSHQVTQMGQEVILRCVPISNHLYFYWYRQILGQKVEFLVSFYNNEISEKSEIFDDQFSVERPDGSNFTLKIRSTKLEDSAMYFCAIRVNKGTEAFFGQGTRLTVV.

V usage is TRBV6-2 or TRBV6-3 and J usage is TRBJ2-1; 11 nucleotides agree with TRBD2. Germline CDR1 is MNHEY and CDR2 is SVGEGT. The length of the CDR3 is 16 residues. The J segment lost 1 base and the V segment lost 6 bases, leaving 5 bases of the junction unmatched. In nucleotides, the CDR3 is TGTGCCAGCAGCACTAGACTAGCGGGGTCCTACAATGAGCAGTTCTTC. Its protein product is CASSTRLAGSYNEQFF.

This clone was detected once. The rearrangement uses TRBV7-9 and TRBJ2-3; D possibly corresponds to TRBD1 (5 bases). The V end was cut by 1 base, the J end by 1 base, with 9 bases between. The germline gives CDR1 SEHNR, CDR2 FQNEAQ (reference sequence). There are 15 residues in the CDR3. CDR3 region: CASSLGQGRTDTQYF. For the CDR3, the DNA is TGTGCCAGCAGCTTAGGGCAGGGTCGCACAGATACGCAGTATTTT.

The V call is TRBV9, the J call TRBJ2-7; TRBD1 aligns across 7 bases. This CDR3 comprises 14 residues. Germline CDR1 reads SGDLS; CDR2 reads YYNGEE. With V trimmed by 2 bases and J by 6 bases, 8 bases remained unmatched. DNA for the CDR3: TGTGCCAGCAGCGTTGGACAGGTGGTGGGCGAGCAGTACTTC. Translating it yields CASSVGQVVGEQYF.

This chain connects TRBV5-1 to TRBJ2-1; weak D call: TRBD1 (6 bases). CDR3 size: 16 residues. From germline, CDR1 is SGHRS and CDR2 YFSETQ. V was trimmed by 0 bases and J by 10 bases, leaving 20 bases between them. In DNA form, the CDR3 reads TGCGCCAGCAGCTTGGAAGGGGACACCCCTAATAGCGAGCAGTTCTTC. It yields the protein CASSLEGDTPNSEQFF.

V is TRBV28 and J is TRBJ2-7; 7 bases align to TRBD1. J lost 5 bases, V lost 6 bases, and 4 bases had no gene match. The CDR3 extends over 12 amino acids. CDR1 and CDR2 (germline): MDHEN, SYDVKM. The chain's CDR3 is CASRHRGDEQYF. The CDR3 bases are TGTGCCAGCAGACACAGGGGCGACGAGCAGTACTTC.

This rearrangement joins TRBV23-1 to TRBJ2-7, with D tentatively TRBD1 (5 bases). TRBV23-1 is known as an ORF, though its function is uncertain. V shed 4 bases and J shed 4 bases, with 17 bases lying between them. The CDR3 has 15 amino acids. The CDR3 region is CASSPLWGSRYEQYF. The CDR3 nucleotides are TGCGCCAGCAGTCCCCTTTGGGGCTCTAGGTACGAGCAGTACTTC.